The 13 T cell receptor beta chains below were found in one sample sequenced in a study of CD4 T cells in relation to SARS-CoV-2 and coronaviruses. The table came from immunoSEQ multiplex PCR; TCRdb's copy has only in-frame clones and leaves some out. The data contain about 37,000 clones, around 85% of them singletons. The sample taken for sequencing was memory CD4+ T cells from PBMCs. These receptors all stem from an adult with COVID-19.

The chain couples TRBV12-3 or TRBV12-4 to TRBJ2-5; the D is unclear. The CDR3 runs 12 residues. V was pared by 3 bases and J by 3 bases, with 5 bases between. The CDR3 loop is CASSFRKETQYF. The CDR3 nucleotides read TGTGCCAGCAGTTTCAGGAAAGAGACCCAGTACTTC.

The chain combines TRBV4-1 with TRBJ2-3; 13 nucleotides line up with TRBD2. The CDR3 consists of 15 residues. Unmatched junction bases numbered 6, after V lost 8 bases and J lost 4 bases. Germline V lookup: CDR1 MGHRA, CDR2 YSYEKL. CDR3 amino acids: CASAGTSGMPDTQYF. The CDR3, as DNA: TGCGCCAGCGCAGGGACTAGCGGGATGCCAGATACGCAGTATTTT.

The genes are TRBV7-9 and TRBJ2-1, with TRBD2 matching over 14 bases. Germline V CDR1 and CDR2: SEHNR, FQNEAQ (reference sequence). The CDR3 runs 15 residues. After removal of 5 bases from V and 7 bases from J, the junction contained 4 bases not matched to a gene. The chain's CDR3 is CASSPGTSGSNEQFF. CDR3 sequence (DNA): TGTGCCAGCAGCCCCGGGACTAGCGGGAGTAATGAGCAGTTCTTC.

V and J are TRBV28 and TRBJ2-3, with a weak D call TRBD2 (6 bases). Trimming took off 10 bases at V and 4 bases at J, with 21 bases between the two ends. This CDR3 comprises 15 residues. The V gene's germline CDR1 is MDHEN and CDR2 SYDVKM. The CDR3 protein is CAKIPTSGPPDTQYF. The CDR3 DNA sequence: TGTGCCAAAATCCCGACCAGCGGGCCTCCAGATACGCAGTATTTT. Supplemented by reference TRBV28 and TRBJ2-3, the full variable domain reads DVKVTQSSRYLVKRTGEKVFLECVQDMDHENMFWYRQDPGLGLRLIYFSYDVKMKEKGDIPEGYSVSREKKERFSLILESASTNQTSMYLCAKIPTSGPPDTQYFGPGTRLTVL.

This clone was observed a single time. The chain is built from TRBV7-8 and TRBJ2-7; TRBD2 agrees at 11 bases. The CDR3 totals 16 residues. Germline-derived CDR1 and CDR2 are SGHVS and FQNEAQ. V lost 3 bases, J lost 0 bases, and 4 bases stayed unmatched. CDR3 coding DNA: TGTGCCAGCAGCTTCTCCACTAGCGGGAGCTCCTACGAGCAGTACTTC. This encodes CASSFSTSGSSYEQYF.

This clone came up once. The chain has TRBV4-2 and TRBJ2-2; 10 positions match TRBD1. The CDR3 is 17 amino acids. Trimming at V came to 4 bases and at J to 3 bases, leaving 8 bases not matched to a gene. Per germline, CDR1 LGHNA and CDR2 YNFKEQ. The CDR3 DNA is TGTGCCAGCAGCCCTGGTCACGGACAGGGGGACACCGGGGAGCTGTTTTTT. Protein sequence: CASSPGHGQGDTGELFF.

The chain recombines TRBV9 with TRBJ2-3, with 8 nucleotides matching TRBD2. With 4 bases clipped from V and 4 bases from J, the junction kept 5 bases outside the gene matches. The CDR3 contains 14 residues. Germline CDR1 reads SGDLS; CDR2 reads YYNGEE. As DNA, the CDR3 is TGTGCCAGCAGCCGCGGGAGGTCGCCAGATACGCAGTATTTT. It codes for CASSRGRSPDTQYF.

The rearrangement joins TRBV6-5 to TRBJ1-2; tentative D call: TRBD1 (6 bases). Germline loops: CDR1 MNHEY, CDR2 SVGAGI. This CDR3 has 14 residues. Trimming removed 0 bases at V and 1 base at J, with 6 bases between. The CDR3 nucleotides are TGTGCCAGCAGTTACTCCAGGGGTAACTATGGCTACACCTTC. Its translation is CASSYSRGNYGYTF.

DNA for the CDR3: TGTGCCAGCAGTGACGGGACTCCCGGCTCTAACTATGGCTACACCTTC. It encodes CASSDGTPGSNYGYTF. J is TRBJ1-2 and V is TRBV2; D might be TRBD1 (5 bases). The length of the CDR3 is 16 residues. Trimming took off 3 bases at V and 0 bases at J, with 14 bases between the two ends. Germline V gene sequence: CDR1 SNHLY, CDR2 FYNNEI.

J is TRBJ1-3 and V is TRBV2; D ambiguous. The CDR3 length is 13 residues. V was trimmed by 2 bases and J by 9 bases, leaving 11 bases between them. Germline-derived CDR1 and CDR2 are SNHLY and FYNNEI. The CDR3 DNA reads as TGTGCCAGCAGTGAATATAAGGGTAGCACCATATATTTT. Its translation is CASSEYKGSTIYF.

This clone has only a few counts. This CDR3 is CASSQAFGGGRAYEQYF. In DNA, the CDR3 is TGTGCCAGCAGCCAAGCGTTCGGGGGCGGGAGAGCTTACGAGCAGTACTTC. The chain combines TRBV14 with TRBJ2-7; perhaps TRBD2 as D (7 bases). CDR3 length equals 17 residues. The V gene lost 1 base and the J gene lost 4 bases, with 20 bases spanning the gap. Germline V gives CDR1 SGHDN, CDR2 FVKESK.

The J gene is TRBJ2-2, the V gene TRBV13; a possible D gene is TRBD2 (5 bases). The CDR3 loop spans 14 amino acids. Germline V gives CDR1 PRHDT, CDR2 FYEKMQ (reference sequence). V was cut by 1 base and J by 5 bases, with 8 bases left in between. CDR3 amino acids: CASSLVWRTGELFF. The CDR3 DNA follows: TGTGCCAGCAGCTTAGTTTGGAGGACCGGGGAGCTGTTTTTT.

The rearrangement uses TRBV28 and TRBJ2-1, with D possibly TRBD1 on 6 matching bases. Per germline, CDR1 MDHEN and CDR2 SYDVKM. Trimming shortened V by 7 bases and J by 7 bases, and 17 bases separated the two germline ends. This CDR3 is 14 amino acids long. The CDR3 sequence is CASTSLRTGNEQFF. CDR3 DNA: TGTGCCAGCACTTCTCTCCGAACAGGGAATGAGCAGTTCTTC.